These 17 T cell receptor beta chains were sequenced from one sample in a study of Ad26.COV2.S vaccination and SARS-CoV-2 variants. Regarding treatment: some 20 received Ad26.COV2.S at low or high dose, single or two shots; about 5 received placebo; per-sample allocation not given. All samples were drawn on day 63, counting from the first vaccine or placebo injection. Profiled with immunoSEQ multiplex PCR; TCRdb holds only in-frame clones, not every one. The data hold about 350,000 clones, with around 88% observed a single time. The sample in question was peripheral blood, obtained in a trial of Ad26.COV2.S vaccine versus placebo. The origin of the receptors is a person aged 18 to 65 who received the Ad26.COV2.S COVID-19 vaccine or a placebo.

The genes are TRBV19 and TRBJ2-1; D is perhaps TRBD1 (5 bases). Trimming left V 1 base short and J 8 bases short, with 12 bases between. CDR1 and CDR2 from the germline V gene are LNHDA and SQIVND (reference sequence). This CDR3 has 14 amino acids. The CDR3 nucleotides are TGTGCCAGTAGTATAGGGGGCAGGCTGCATGAGCAGTTCTTC. Translated, it gives CASSIGGRLHEQFF.

This clone was recorded once. The chain carries TRBV7-2 and TRBJ2-4; D could derive from TRBD1 or TRBD2 (5 bases each). Trimming pared 5 bases from V and 6 bases from J, leaving 20 bases between. CDR1 is SGHTA, CDR2 FQGNSA, per germline. The CDR3 totals 16 residues. The CDR3 coding sequence is TGTGCCAGCAGCCGGGACCAGACACGGACGGGAAACATTCAGTACTTC. Translation gives CASSRDQTRTGNIQYF. Using reference TRBV7-2 and TRBJ2-4 for the parts outside the CDR3, the full variable domain is GAGVSQSPSNKVTEKGKDVELRCDPISGHTALYWYRQSLGQGLEFLIYFQGNSAPDKSGLPSDRFSAERTGGSVSTLTIQRTQQEDSAVYLCASSRDQTRTGNIQYFGAGTRLSVL.

In its sample, this clone was seen a few times. V gene TRBV4-1 combines with J gene TRBJ1-5, with D unresolved. Germline assignment: CDR1 MGHRA and CDR2 YSYEKL. Trimming removed 2 bases from V and 2 bases from J, with 13 bases in between. CDR3 size: 16 residues. CDR3 amino acids: CASSQWSPGGNQPQHF. Here the CDR3 DNA reads TGCGCCAGCAGCCAATGGTCCCCCGGGGGCAATCAGCCCCAGCATTTT.

The chain links TRBV19 to TRBJ1-5; D possibly corresponds to TRBD1 (5 bases). The CDR3 loop spans 16 amino acids. CDR1 is LNHDA, CDR2 SQIVND, per germline (reference sequence). Trimming removed 9 bases from V and 1 base from J, with 19 bases in between. DNA of the CDR3: TGTGCCAGCAGGGATAGGGAGACAGTGAGCAATCAGCCCCAGCATTTT. Translated: CASRDRETVSNQPQHF.

The chain couples TRBV11-2 to TRBJ2-6; D not certain. This CDR3 contains 15 residues. The ends were cut back, 5 bases at V and 0 bases at J, with 8 bases in the middle. Germline values: CDR1 SGHAT, CDR2 FQNNGV. The CDR3 sequence: CASSPVGSGANVLTF. For the CDR3, the DNA is TGTGCCAGCAGCCCTGTTGGCTCTGGGGCCAACGTCCTGACTTTC.

The V and J genes are TRBV4-3 and TRBJ2-1; 11 positions agree with TRBD2. Looked up from germline, CDR1 is LGHNA and CDR2 is YSLEER. The CDR3 runs to 16 residues. The V gene end was trimmed by 1 base and the J gene end by 9 bases; junction bases not matched to a gene: 8. The CDR3 DNA follows: TGCGCCAGCAGCCAAGGAAGTAGCGGGGGGGCCGGTGAGCAGTTCTTC. This encodes CASSQGSSGGAGEQFF.

The rearrangement links TRBV4-3 to TRBJ2-6, with no clear D. The ends were cut back, 3 bases at V and 3 bases at J, with 6 bases in the middle. Germline V lookup: CDR1 LGHNA, CDR2 YSLEER. CDR3 length equals 14 residues. The chain's CDR3 is CASSQGIGANVLTF. DNA of the CDR3: TGCGCCAGCAGCCAGGGGATTGGGGCCAACGTCCTGACTTTC.

This chain joins TRBV7-2 and TRBJ2-7, with TRBD1 identical over 9 bases. The CDR3 has 13 residues. The germline gives CDR1 SGHTA, CDR2 FQGNSA. V was pared by 8 bases and J by 0 bases, with 2 bases of the junction left unmatched. The CDR3 reads CASGTGHSYEQYF. The CDR3 nucleotides are TGTGCCAGCGGGACAGGGCACTCCTACGAGCAGTACTTC.

The chain uses TRBV28 and TRBJ1-4, with a weak D call TRBD1 (6 bases). Germline V gene data show CDR1 as MDHEN and CDR2 as SYDVKM. CDR3 length equals 16 residues. V lost 1 base, J lost 0 bases, and 9 bases lay in between. The chain's CDR3 is CASSLYRAATNEKLFF. The CDR3 DNA follows: TGTGCCAGCAGTTTATACAGGGCTGCAACTAATGAAAAACTGTTTTTT.

The chain couples TRBV3-1 (or the pseudogene TRBV3-2) to TRBJ1-2, with D possibly matching TRBD1 (6 bases). There are 16 residues in the CDR3. Germline CDR1 reads LGHDT; CDR2 reads YNNKEL (reference sequence). V lost 4 bases to trimming and J lost 3 bases, with 18 bases between them. CDR3 region: CASSPTDWPGDYGYTF. CDR3 coding DNA: TGTGCCAGCAGCCCGACGGACTGGCCAGGGGACTATGGCTACACCTTC.

This chain joins TRBV7-3 and TRBJ2-5, with 13 bases identical to TRBD2. CDR3 length equals 16 residues. V trimming: 3 bases; J trimming: 2 bases; junction bases outside the gene matches: 3. The germline V gene has CDR1 SGHTA and CDR2 FQGTGA. The CDR3 DNA sequence: TGTGCCAGCAGCTTGGGGACTAGCGGGGTACAAGAGACCCAGTACTTC. Protein sequence: CASSLGTSGVQETQYF.

The rearrangement joins TRBV30 to TRBJ2-7, with D possibly TRBD2 on 6 matching bases. CDR1 is GTSNPN, CDR2 SVGIG, per germline (reference sequence). The CDR3 spans 13 residues. The germline V and J ends were trimmed by 5 bases and 5 bases, with 16 bases remaining between them. CDR3 protein: CAWGGIGIDEQYF. The CDR3 DNA follows: TGTGCCTGGGGGGGGATCGGAATAGACGAGCAGTACTTC.

CDR3 loop: CATSESVRASANYGYTF. The CDR3 region has the DNA TGTGCCACCAGTGAAAGCGTGAGGGCTTCAGCTAACTATGGCTACACCTTC. The chain joins TRBV24-1 to TRBJ1-2, with D unresolved. Trimming shortened V by 4 bases and J by 0 bases, and 17 bases separated the two germline ends. CDR1 and CDR2 from the germline V gene are KGHDR and SFDVKD. The CDR3 runs 17 residues.

The CDR3 spells CASSLGQGAGSPLHF. CDR3 nucleotide sequence: TGTGCCAGCAGCTTAGGTCAGGGGGCAGGGTCACCCCTCCACTTT. The genes are TRBV7-2 and TRBJ1-6, with 8 bases matching TRBD1. Germline assignment: CDR1 SGHTA and CDR2 FQGNSA. The V gene end was trimmed by 1 base and the J gene end by 10 bases; junction bases not matched to a gene: 6. The CDR3 spans 15 residues. The full variable domain, rest sourced from reference TRBV7-2 and TRBJ1-6, is GAGVSQSPSNKVTEKGKDVELRCDPISGHTALYWYRQSLGQGLEFLIYFQGNSAPDKSGLPSDRFSAERTGGSVSTLTIQRTQQEDSAVYLCASSLGQGAGSPLHFGNGTRLTVT.

The rearrangement links TRBV19 to TRBJ2-7; 8 bases fit TRBD1. Looked up from germline, CDR1 is LNHDA and CDR2 is SQIVND (reference sequence). This CDR3 is 14 amino acids long. Trimming took 0 bases from V and 6 from J; bases not matched to a gene: 4. CDR3 sequence reads: CASSIDATGAEQYF. The CDR3 coding sequence is TGTGCCAGTAGTATAGACGCGACAGGGGCCGAGCAGTACTTC. Supplemented by reference TRBV19 and TRBJ2-7, the full variable domain reads DGGITQSPKYLFRKEGQNVTLSCEQNLNHDAMYWYRQDPGQGLRLIYYSQIVNDFQKGDIAEGYSVSREKKESFPLTVTSAQKNPTAFYLCASSIDATGAEQYFGPGTRLTVT.

The chain carries TRBV19 and TRBJ2-7; D is perhaps TRBD2 (5 bases). V gave up 2 bases and J gave up 3 bases, with 14 bases separating them. Germline values: CDR1 LNHDA, CDR2 SQIVND (reference sequence). The CDR3 contains 15 residues. The CDR3 spells CASSIPGLRLYEQYF. The CDR3 bases are TGTGCCAGTAGTATACCAGGACTCCGTCTCTACGAGCAGTACTTC.

The chain recombines TRBV2 with TRBJ2-7, with 9 bases lining up with TRBD1. CDR1 SNHLY and CDR2 FYNNEI come from the germline V gene. The CDR3 covers 14 residues. V was pared by 1 base and J by 2 bases, with 0 bases of the junction left unmatched. Written as DNA, the CDR3 is TGTGCCAGCAGTGAAGGGACAGGGGCCTACGAGCAGTACTTC. Residues: CASSEGTGAYEQYF.